This TCR beta chain stems from a study of cytomegalovirus exposure and HLA in healthy donors. Study-level information: An earlier analysis identified 120 million or so unique TCR beta sequences in about 200 million T cells. Study-level points and caveats: TCR beta V segments were, for the most part, productive about 87% or about 30% of the time in an earlier analysis. There was a cluster of highly shared sequence variants that was likely a sequencing artifact.

The germline CDR1 and CDR2 sequences are SNHLY and FYNNEI. This CDR3 region has 13 residues. V trimming: 8 bases; J trimming: 8 bases; junction bases outside the gene matches: 8. 60 Vbeta and 13 Jbeta primers were used in PCR. Sequenced by immunoSEQ multiplex PCR; TCRdb stores in-frame clones only, minus some. This table has around 120,000 clones, around three quarters appearing once. To note about this clone: Its antigen is undetermined.

The receptor was derived from a woman aged 40 to 50 in good health and CMV-seropositive. V gene TRBV2 combines with J gene TRBJ1-2; 10 positions match TRBD1. Material for sequencing was PBMCs. CDR3 sequence: CASWGTGDQGYTF. The CDR3 nucleotides are TGTGCCAGCTGGGGGACAGGGGATCAGGGCTACACCTTC.